This entry concerns a single TCR beta chain. Sequenced by immunoSEQ multiplex PCR; TCRdb stores in-frame clones only, minus some. This table has some 170,000 clones, roughly 84% appearing once. The CDR3 runs to 17 residues. The germline V and J ends were trimmed by 3 bases and 4 bases, with 18 bases remaining between them. The germline CDR1 and CDR2 sequences are KGHSH and LQKENI. The sample comes from a study of blood T cell repertoires in COVID-19. This chain joins TRBV18 and TRBJ2-2; perhaps TRBD1 as D (6 bases). Sequenced material: PBMCs or T cells enriched from blood (not recorded which). The receptor was isolated from a man aged 45-65 years who had recovered from COVID-19. CDR3 in amino acids: CASSPRGLQGTTGELFF. CDR3 DNA sequence: TGTGCCAGCTCACCCAGGGGTTTACAGGGCACCACCGGGGAGCTGTTTTTT.